Listed here are 10 T cell receptor beta chains from one sample, sequenced in a study of PD-L1 blockade in urothelial cancer. TCRdb keeps only in-frame clones here, not all; method: immunoSEQ multiplex PCR. The repertoire includes about 39,000 clones, 90% to 95% of them detected once, and roughly 10% sits in the top ten. The sample's time point: pretreatment peripheral blood. The material was PBMCs, obtained around atezolizumab (anti-PD-L1) treatment. These receptor sequences come from a woman between 55 and 75 years old with urothelial cancer.

J is TRBJ2-1 and V is TRBV19; D ambiguous. The CDR3 is 15 residues long. The V end lost 5 bases, the J end lost 3 bases, and 14 bases lay between the germline ends. The V gene's germline CDR1 is LNHDA and CDR2 SQIVND (reference sequence). The CDR3 DNA reads as TGTGCCAGTAGTTTCACAGTTGATCGCTACAATGAGCAGTTCTTC. This gives the protein CASSFTVDRYNEQFF.

This chain links TRBV5-5 with TRBJ2-7, with 7 bases identical to TRBD2. Germline CDR1 SGHKS, CDR2 YYEKEE (reference sequence). J gave up 2 bases and V 4 bases, and 9 bases lay outside the gene matches. The CDR3 runs 15 residues. CDR3: CASSPFIGTTYEQYF. Written as DNA, the CDR3 is TGTGCCAGCAGCCCCTTTATTGGGACTACCTACGAGCAGTACTTC.

The chain has TRBV6-5 and TRBJ2-7; 11 nucleotides line up with TRBD2. The germline V gene encodes CDR1 MNHEY and CDR2 SVGAGI. The CDR3 covers 15 residues. Losses at the gene ends were 0 bases for V and 2 bases for J; bases not matched to a gene: 0. The chain's CDR3 is CASSYSSGRAYEQYF. The CDR3, as DNA: TGTGCCAGCAGTTACTCTAGCGGGAGGGCCTACGAGCAGTACTTC.

The CDR3 region has the DNA TGTGCCAGCAGTCCCCTAGCGGGCTCCTACAATGAGCAGTTCTTC. Translated: CASSPLAGSYNEQFF. The chain carries TRBV27 and TRBJ2-1, with TRBD2 matching 8 bases. Germline V gene lookup returns CDR1 MNHEY and CDR2 SMNVEV (reference sequence). V was pared by 5 bases and J by 0 bases, with 3 bases of the junction left unmatched. CDR3 size: 15 residues.

The chain couples TRBV5-1 to TRBJ1-4, with D perhaps TRBD1 (6 bases). The CDR3 has 16 amino acids. Trimming took off 7 bases at V and 4 bases at J, with 20 bases between the two ends. Germline CDR1 reads SGHRS; CDR2 reads YFSETQ. The CDR3 DNA is TGCGCCAGCTCCCAAACGGGGGGCAGGGGTAATGAAAAACTGTTTTTT. Translated, it gives CASSQTGGRGNEKLFF.

The chain is built from TRBV2 and TRBJ1-1; D gene uncertain. This CDR3 region has 12 residues. Trimming stripped 6 bases from V and 6 bases from J, with 11 bases between. Per germline, CDR1 SNHLY and CDR2 FYNNEI. CDR3 sequence (DNA): TGTGCCAGCAGCGGGGTGACTCCTGAAGCTTTCTTT. This codes for CASSGVTPEAFF.

The CDR3 reads CSVGQGDYTF. The CDR3, as DNA: TGCAGCGTTGGACAGGGGGACTACACCTTC. The J gene is TRBJ1-2, the V gene TRBV29-1, with 9 nucleotides matching TRBD1. CDR1 and CDR2 from the germline V gene are SQVTM and ANQGSEA. The CDR3 has 10 amino acids. The ends lost 4 bases at V and 10 bases at J; junction bases unmatched: 1.

The chain is built from TRBV6-1 and TRBJ1-5; D unclear. The length of the CDR3 is 15 residues. Germline CDR1 reads MNHNS; CDR2 reads SASEGT. CDR3 protein: CVAHRAGYSNQPQHF. CDR3 coding DNA: TGTGTCGCCCACCGGGCGGGTTACTCAAATCAGCCCCAGCATTTT.

The J gene is TRBJ2-1, the V gene TRBV19, with 7 nucleotides matching TRBD1. V lost 10 bases to trimming and J lost 2 bases; unmatched junction nucleotides: 8. Per germline, CDR1 LNHDA and CDR2 SQIVND (reference sequence). CDR3 size: 14 residues. The CDR3 coding sequence is TGTGCCACCGAGACAGGGACCACCTACAATGAGCAGTTCTTC. It translates to CATETGTTYNEQFF.

The chain is built from TRBV6-6 and TRBJ2-7; 8 bases are a match to TRBD1. The CDR3 covers 14 residues. CDR1 MNHNY and CDR2 SVGAGI come from the germline V gene (reference sequence). With 8 bases clipped from V and 1 base from J, the junction kept 7 bases outside the gene matches. CDR3 coding DNA: TGTGCCAGCGTGGGCAGGGGGCCTTCCTACGAGCAGTACTTC. This translates into CASVGRGPSYEQYF.